Listed below are T cell receptor beta chains from one sample, sequenced in a study of cytomegalovirus exposure and HLA in healthy donors. The method was immunoSEQ multiplex PCR; TCRdb's version includes in-frame clones alone and lacks a portion of them. The sample gives about 150,000 clones, over 70% of which show up once; 9.5% to 15% is in the top ten. The source material was PBMCs. The receptor source for this set is a young man in good health and CMV-seropositive. Each CDR3 is given with its conserved first and last residue. Fields, in order: D gene, J gene, clone size, V gene, CDR3 DNA, CDR3 protein. A D gene is named only where the DNA matches it firmly. A row's size may be missing; if present it is once, few, many or a size class.

- TRBJ1-1 - TRBV11-2 TGTGCCAGCAGCTTGTTCCGGGGTCAGGACTTATTTCAAGCTTTCTTT CASSLFRGQDLFQAFF
TRBD1 TRBJ1-5 - TRBV11-2 TGTGCCAGCAGCCCAACGACAGGGAATCAGCCCCAGCATTTT CASSPTTGNQPQHF
- TRBJ1-1 - TRBV5-6 TGTGCCAGCAGCTTGTCAGGAATGAACACTGAAGCTTTCTTT CASSLSGMNTEAFF
TRBD2 TRBJ2-1 - TRBV9 TGTGCCAGCAGCGAGCCCAAGCGGGAGGTACTCAATGAGCAGTTCTTC CASSEPKREVLNEQFF
- TRBJ2-3 - TRBV19 TGTGCCAGTAGTATAGCAGTGGACAGCCGTAGCACAGATACGCAGTATTTT CASSIAVDSRSTDTQYF
- TRBJ1-1 - TRBV7-2 TGTGCCAGCAGCTTAGCGGGGGCGAACACTGAAGCTTTCTTT CASSLAGANTEAFF
- TRBJ2-7 - TRBV7-2 TGTGCCAGCAGCTTAGGAACAGGTACCTCCTACGAGCAGTACTTC CASSLGTGTSYEQYF
- TRBJ1-2 - TRBV6-1 TGTGCCAGCAGTCAAACGCCGACGGGAAACTATGGCTACACCTTC CASSQTPTGNYGYTF
- TRBJ1-5 - TRBV27 TGTGCCAGCAGTGCCGGGTTTAGGCCCAATCAGCCCCAGCATTTT CASSAGFRPNQPQHF
- TRBJ2-3 once TRBV7-6 TGTGCCAGCAGCCCATATCAGGGGTTAGAAGATACGCAGTATTTT CASSPYQGLEDTQYF
TRBD2 TRBJ2-1 - TRBV30 TGTGCCTGGAGTTCCGGACTAGTTCACAATGAGCAGTTCTTC CAWSSGLVHNEQFF
- TRBJ1-1 - TRBV18 TGTGCCAGCTCACCGCGAGCGAGGGACACTGAAGCTTTCTTT CASSPRARDTEAFF